The clone carrying this TCR beta chain was observed a handful of times. Constant-segment-primed 5'RACE gave TCR alpha and TCR beta cDNA libraries with sample barcodes and UMIs. One entry per CDR3 protein, called by TCRdb with MiXCR from the 5' RACE reads. This table has roughly 400,000 distinct CDR3 sequences, roughly 18% appearing once. The CDR3 length is 14 residues. In germline, CDR1 is LGHDT, CDR2 YNNKEL (reference sequence). The V and J ends lost 4 bases and 5 bases respectively, with 12 bases between them. This specimen belongs to a study of T-cell memory formation after mild COVID-19. The sample consisted of PBMCs or a T cell subset sorted from them (not recorded which). The chain carries TRBV3-1 and TRBJ2-4, with D possibly called TRBD1 or TRBD2 (5 bases each). The source of this sequence is a man between 18 and 35 years old who had mild COVID-19 (a few samples of this study predate the infection). Cell type and time point are not known. CDR3 region: CASSPRGRENIQYF. The CDR3 region has the DNA TGTGCCAGCAGCCCGAGGGGCAGGGAAAACATTCAGTACTTC.